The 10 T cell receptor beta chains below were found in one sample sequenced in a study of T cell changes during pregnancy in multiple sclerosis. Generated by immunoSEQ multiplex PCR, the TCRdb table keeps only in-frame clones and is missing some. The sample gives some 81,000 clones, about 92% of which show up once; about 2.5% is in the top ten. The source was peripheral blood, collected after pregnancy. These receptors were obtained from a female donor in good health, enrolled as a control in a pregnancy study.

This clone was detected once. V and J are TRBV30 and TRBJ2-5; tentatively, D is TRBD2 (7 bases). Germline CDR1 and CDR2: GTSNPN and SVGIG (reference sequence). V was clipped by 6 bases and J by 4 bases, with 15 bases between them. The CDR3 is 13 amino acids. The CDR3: CACLGGGLETQYF. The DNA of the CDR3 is TGTGCCTGTCTAGGGGGGGGTTTAGAGACCCAGTACTTC.

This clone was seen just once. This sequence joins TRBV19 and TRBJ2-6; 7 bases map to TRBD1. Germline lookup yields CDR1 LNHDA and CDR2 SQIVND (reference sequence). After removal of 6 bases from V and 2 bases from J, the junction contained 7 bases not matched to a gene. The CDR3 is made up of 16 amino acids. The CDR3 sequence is CASRLSQGAGANVLTF. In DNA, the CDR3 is TGTGCCAGTAGACTCTCGCAGGGGGCTGGGGCCAACGTCCTGACTTTC.

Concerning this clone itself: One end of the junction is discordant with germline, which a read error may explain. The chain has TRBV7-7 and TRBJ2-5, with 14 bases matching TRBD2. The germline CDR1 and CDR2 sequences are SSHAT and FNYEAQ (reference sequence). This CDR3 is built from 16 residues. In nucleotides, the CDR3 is TGTGCTAGCAGCCCAAGACTAGCGGGGGGGCCGGGGACCCAGTACTTC. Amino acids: CASSPRLAGGPGTQYF.

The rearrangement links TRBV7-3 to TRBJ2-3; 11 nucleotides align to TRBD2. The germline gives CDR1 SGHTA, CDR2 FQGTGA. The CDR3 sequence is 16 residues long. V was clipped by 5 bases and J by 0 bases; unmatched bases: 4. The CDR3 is CASSPTSGDSTDTQYF. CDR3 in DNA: TGTGCCAGCAGCCCGACTAGCGGGGACAGCACAGATACGCAGTATTTT.

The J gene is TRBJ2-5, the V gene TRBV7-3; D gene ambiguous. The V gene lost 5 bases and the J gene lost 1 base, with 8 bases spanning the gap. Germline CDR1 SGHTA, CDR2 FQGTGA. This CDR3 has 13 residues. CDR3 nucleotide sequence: TGTGCCAGCAGCGCAACTTCCCAAGAGACCCAGTACTTC. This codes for CASSATSQETQYF.

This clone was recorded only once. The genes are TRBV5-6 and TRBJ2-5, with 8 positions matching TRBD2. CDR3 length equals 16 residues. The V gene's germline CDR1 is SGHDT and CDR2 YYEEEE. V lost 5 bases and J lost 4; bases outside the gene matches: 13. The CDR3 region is CASSIPTGGRVETQYF. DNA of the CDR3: TGTGCCAGCAGTATCCCAACGGGAGGGCGGGTAGAGACCCAGTACTTC.

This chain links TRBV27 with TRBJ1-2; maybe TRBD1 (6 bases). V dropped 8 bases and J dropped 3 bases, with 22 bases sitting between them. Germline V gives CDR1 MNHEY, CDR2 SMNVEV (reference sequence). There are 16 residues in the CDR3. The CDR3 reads CASRSPWTAGDYGYTF. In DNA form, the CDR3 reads TGTGCCAGCCGAAGCCCCTGGACGGCAGGGGACTATGGCTACACCTTC.

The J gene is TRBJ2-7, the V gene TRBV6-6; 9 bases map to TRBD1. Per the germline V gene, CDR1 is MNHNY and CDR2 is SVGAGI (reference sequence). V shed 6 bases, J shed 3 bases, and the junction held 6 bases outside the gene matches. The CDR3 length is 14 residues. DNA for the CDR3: TGTGCCAGCAGGCCGGGACAGGGAGACTACGAGCAGTACTTC. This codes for CASRPGQGDYEQYF.

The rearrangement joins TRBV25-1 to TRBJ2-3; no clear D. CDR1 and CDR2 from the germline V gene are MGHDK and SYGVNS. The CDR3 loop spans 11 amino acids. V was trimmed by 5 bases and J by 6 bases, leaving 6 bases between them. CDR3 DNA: TGTGCCAGCAGTTACACGGATACGCAGTATTTT. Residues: CASSYTDTQYF.

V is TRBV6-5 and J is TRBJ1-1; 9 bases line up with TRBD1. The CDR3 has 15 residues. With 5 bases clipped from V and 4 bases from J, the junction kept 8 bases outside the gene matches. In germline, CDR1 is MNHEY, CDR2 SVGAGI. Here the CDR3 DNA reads TGTGCCAGCAGTCACCAGGGACAGGGCCCCACTGAAGCTTTCTTT. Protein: CASSHQGQGPTEAFF.